The 29 T cell receptor beta chains given below trace back to one sample, sequenced in a study of molecular identifiers for immune sequencing clone quantification listed by TCRdb under 2018. The library was generated by PCR. Sequencing took place on a NextSeq 500. The raw public data were reprocessed by TCRdb itself: fastp quality trimming at Q25, MiXCR clonotype calling, in-frame beta chains only. Every entry covers one CDR3 protein and lists the most common genes and DNA from its rows. This sample lists 85,000 to 130,000 distinct CDR3 sequences; 35% to 40% were detected once. The ten most abundant clones make up approximately 3.8% of the sample. Sequencing was carried out using naive CD8+ T cells from blood, with Jurkat cell RNA spiked in. The cell subset or site label here, explained by the study, means: FACS-sorted CD8+CD4-CCR7+CD45RA+ naive T cells. These receptors all come from a human donor in good health. Some libraries in this study had Jurkat cell RNA spiked in.

Many counts were recorded for this clonotype. J is TRBJ2-3 and V is TRBV7-3; possible D gene TRBD2, 5 bases. V was pared by 5 bases and J by 4 bases, with 13 bases between. The germline CDR1 and CDR2 sequences are SGHTA and FQGTGA. The CDR3 has 14 amino acids. The CDR3 spells CASSDHAGADTQYF. CDR3 nucleotide sequence: TGTGCCAGCAGCGACCACGCGGGCGCAGATACGCAGTATTTT. Drawing the rest from reference TRBV7-3 and TRBJ2-3, the complete variable domain is GAGVSQTPSNKVTEKGKYVELRCDPISGHTALYWYRQSLGQGPEFLIYFQGTGAADDSGLPNDRFFAVRPEGSVSTLKIQRTERGDSAVYLCASSDHAGADTQYFGPGTRLTVL.

Only a few counts were recorded for this clonotype. The V call is TRBV11-2, the J call TRBJ2-7; D possibly corresponds to TRBD2 (6 bases). Germline CDR1 SGHAT, CDR2 FQNNGV. The CDR3 is 13 residues long. The V end was cut by 6 bases, the J end by 4 bases, with 13 bases between. CDR3 residues: CASSLDYLYEQYF. The CDR3 DNA sequence: TGTGCCAGCAGTTTGGACTACCTTTACGAGCAGTACTTC.

In regard to this clonotype: A much larger clone is a single base away; this may be a read error. This chain links TRBV19 with TRBJ1-2; perhaps TRBD1 as D (6 bases). Per germline, CDR1 LNHDA and CDR2 SQIVND (reference sequence). The CDR3 covers 14 residues. CDR3 loop: CACSIWTDDYGYTF. In DNA form, the CDR3 reads TGTGCCTGTAGTATTTGGACAGACGACTATGGCTACACCTTC.

This clonotype was counted ten times or more. The CDR3, as DNA: TGTGCCAGTAGCCTCCTATACGGGACAGAAGCAGATACGCAGTATTTT. It yields the protein CASSLLYGTEADTQYF. The genes are TRBV19 and TRBJ2-3; TRBD1 matches at 7 bases. The CDR3 loop spans 16 amino acids. With 6 bases clipped from V and 4 bases from J, the junction kept 13 bases outside the gene matches. Germline CDR1 and CDR2: LNHDA and SQIVND (reference sequence).

The chain joins TRBV11-2 to TRBJ2-7, with D possibly being TRBD1 (6 bases). CDR3 length: 15 residues. Trimming left V 0 bases short and J 3 bases short, with 12 bases between. In germline, CDR1 is SGHAT, CDR2 FQNNGV. CDR3 loop: CASSLEPGHVYEQYF. The CDR3 nucleotides read TGTGCCAGCAGCTTAGAGCCGGGACACGTCTACGAGCAGTACTTC.

V and J are TRBV10-3 and TRBJ1-5; unclear D gene. In germline, CDR1 is ENHRY, CDR2 SYGVKD. The CDR3 runs 14 residues. Trimming took 3 bases from V and 2 from J, leaving 8 bases between them. The CDR3 bases are TGTGCCATCAGTGACAGCTATTGCAATCAGCCCCAGCATTTT. Encoded protein: CAISDSYCNQPQHF.

In this sample, this clonotype turned up a few times. The V gene is TRBV7-9, the J gene TRBJ2-5, with 14 nucleotides matching TRBD2. Looked up from germline, CDR1 is SEHNR and CDR2 is FQNEAQ (reference sequence). The junction had 8 bases not matched to a gene; V was cut back by 5 bases and J by 9 bases. This CDR3 spans 15 amino acids. The CDR3 nucleotides are TGTGCCAGCAGCAGGGGACTAGCGGGAGAGGGGGCCCAGTACTTC. This gives the protein CASSRGLAGEGAQYF.

This clonotype has only a few counts. The gene calls are TRBV6-5 and TRBJ1-1; unclear D gene. Per the germline V gene, CDR1 is MNHEY and CDR2 is SVGAGI. The CDR3 has 11 residues. V shed 6 bases and J shed 11 bases, with 13 bases lying between them. The CDR3 region is CASSSGDSAFF. In nucleotides, the CDR3 is TGTGCCAGCAGCTCTGGGGATAGCGCTTTCTTT.

Of note for this clonotype: The junction differs from germline at one of its ends, possibly a read error. The gene calls are TRBV13 and TRBJ2-3; possible D gene TRBD2, 5 bases. Germline CDR1 is PRHDT and CDR2 is FYEKMQ (reference sequence). This CDR3 region has 17 residues. The CDR3 nucleotides are TGTGCCAGCAGTTCGGGCCGCTTCGGAGGACGCACAGATACGCTGTATTTT. This gives the protein CASSSGRFGGRTDTLYF.

The chain recombines TRBV7-9 with TRBJ2-6; D unresolved. The V end lost 2 bases, the J end lost 3 bases, and 11 bases lay between the germline ends. Germline V gives CDR1 SEHNR, CDR2 FQNEAQ (reference sequence). The CDR3 length is 16 residues. As DNA, the CDR3 is TGTGCCAGCAGCTTAACAGCAGGTGTTGGGGCCAACGTCCTGACTTTC. This translates into CASSLTAGVGANVLTF. Variable domain in full (rest from reference TRBV7-9 and TRBJ2-6): DTGVSQNPRHKITKRGQNVTFRCDPISEHNRLYWYRQTLGQGPEFLTYFQNEAQLEKSRLLSDRFSAERPKGSFSTLEIQRTEQGDSAMYLCASSLTAGVGANVLTFGAGSRLTVL.

The chain links TRBV19 to TRBJ2-5, with TRBD1 identical over 10 bases. The CDR3 consists of 15 residues. V gave up 4 bases and J gave up 4 bases; unmatched junction bases: 6. Germline V gene sequence: CDR1 LNHDA, CDR2 SQIVND (reference sequence). The CDR3 loop reads CASSTQTGGRETQYF. CDR3 sequence (DNA): TGTGCCAGTAGTACCCAGACAGGGGGCCGAGAGACCCAGTACTTC.

The table lists this clonotype with a few counts. This chain joins TRBV27 and TRBJ2-1; TRBD1 matches at 8 bases. Germline assignment: CDR1 MNHEY and CDR2 SMNVEV (reference sequence). The CDR3 has 11 amino acids. V was clipped by 7 bases and J by 9 bases; unmatched bases: 2. This CDR3 is CASTDRGEQFF. As DNA, the CDR3 is TGTGCCAGCACAGACAGGGGTGAGCAGTTCTTC.

This clonotype has just a few counts. J is TRBJ2-3 and V is TRBV27; weak D call: TRBD1 (6 bases). Per germline, CDR1 MNHEY and CDR2 SMNVEV (reference sequence). The CDR3 length is 14 residues. Trimming stripped 5 bases from V and 4 bases from J, with 13 bases between. CDR3 DNA: TGTGCCAGCAGTATTACCGGGACACCAGATACGCAGTATTTT. It yields the protein CASSITGTPDTQYF.

This clonotype was seen only a few times. This sequence joins TRBV29-1 and TRBJ2-3; D possibly matches TRBD1 or TRBD2 (5 bases each). The germline V gene encodes CDR1 SQVTM and CDR2 ANQGSEA. The CDR3 contains 13 residues. Trimming cost V 4 bases and J 5 bases, with 13 bases left between them. CDR3 nucleotide sequence: TGCAGCGTTGGTGGTGGGGGTAGAGATACGCAGTATTTT. Protein product: CSVGGGGRDTQYF.

J is TRBJ2-3 and V is TRBV6-2 or TRBV6-3; D assignment may be TRBD1 or TRBD2 (5 bases each). Looked up from germline, CDR1 is MNHEY and CDR2 is SVGEGT. The V end lost 7 bases, the J end lost 1 base, and 21 bases lay between the germline ends. This CDR3 has 17 amino acids. The CDR3 region is CASNLFPAGAGTDTQYF. CDR3 DNA: TGTGCCAGCAACTTATTTCCCGCCGGGGCAGGCACAGATACGCAGTATTTT.

This chain uses TRBV27 with TRBJ2-2; maybe TRBD2 (5 bases). The CDR3 spans 14 residues. CDR1 is MNHEY and CDR2 is SMNVEV in the germline V gene (reference sequence). Between the trimmed V and J ends, which lost 1 base and 5 bases, there was a span of 8 bases. For the CDR3, the DNA is TGTGCCAGCAGTTTATTTGGAGGAACCGGGGAGCTGTTTTTT. Residues: CASSLFGGTGELFF.

Concerning this clonotype itself: A much larger clone sits a single nucleotide away, making a read error possible. V usage is TRBV10-3 and J usage is TRBJ2-7; D gene unclear. The CDR3 has 12 residues. In germline, CDR1 is ENHRY, CDR2 SYGVKD. This chain's CDR3 is CAVSDQLGEQYF. For the CDR3, the DNA is TGTGCCGTCAGTGACCAGCTTGGAGAGCAGTACTTC.

This clonotype occurred many times. The chain uses TRBV2 and TRBJ2-5; D is possibly TRBD2 (6 bases). The length of the CDR3 is 15 residues. V lost 7 bases, J lost 0 bases, and 15 bases lay in between. The V gene's germline CDR1 is SNHLY and CDR2 FYNNEI. The CDR3 nucleotides read TGTGCCAGCACGCCTGACCCGGGAGACCAAGAGACCCAGTACTTC. This sequence encodes CASTPDPGDQETQYF.

The rearrangement uses TRBV2 and TRBJ2-7; 14 nucleotides line up with TRBD2. Trimming cost V 6 bases and J 2 bases; bases outside gene matches: 6. The CDR3 sequence is 16 residues long. In germline, CDR1 is SNHLY, CDR2 FYNNEI. The CDR3 loop is CASSQGTSGSAYEQYF. In DNA form, the CDR3 reads TGTGCCAGCAGCCAAGGGACTAGCGGGAGTGCCTACGAGCAGTACTTC.

This clonotype appeared a single time. The junction and the germline gene differ at one end; a read error may be behind it. This rearrangement joins TRBV4-3 to TRBJ2-6, with D perhaps TRBD1 (5 bases). This CDR3 is built from 13 residues. Germline V lookup: CDR1 LGHNA, CDR2 YSLEER. The CDR3, as DNA: TGCGCCAGCAGCCGTACTGGGGCCAACGTCCTGCCTTTC. This translates into CASSRTGANVLPF.

This clonotype was found a few times. This chain uses TRBV28 with TRBJ1-5; D ambiguous. CDR1 MDHEN and CDR2 SYDVKM come from the germline V gene. The V end was cut by 3 bases, the J end by 5 bases, with 2 bases between. This CDR3 contains 11 residues. CDR3 DNA sequence: TGTGCCAGCAGTTTTGATCAGCCCCAGCATTTT. Its protein product is CASSFDQPQHF.

This clonotype was seen a handful of times. The chain is built from TRBV6-2 or TRBV6-3 and TRBJ2-7; 8 bases are a match to TRBD2. Germline-derived CDR1 and CDR2 are MNHEY and SVGEGT. The J segment lost 0 bases and the V segment lost 8 bases, leaving 3 bases of the junction unmatched. The CDR3 loop spans 13 amino acids. This CDR3 is CASSLADSYEQYF. CDR3 sequence (DNA): TGTGCCAGCTCACTAGCGGACTCCTACGAGCAGTACTTC.

Notes on this clonotype: A much larger clone differs by one base, so this may be a read error. V usage is TRBV14 and J usage is TRBJ2-7, with 14 bases matching TRBD2. The V segment lost 5 bases and the J segment 7 bases; nucleotides outside the gene matches: 7. Germline assignment: CDR1 SGHDN and CDR2 FVKESK. CDR3 size: 15 residues. Here the CDR3 DNA reads TGTGCCAGCAGCGAAATGACTAGCGGGAGGGCGGAGCAGTACTTC. It translates to CASSEMTSGRAEQYF.

This chain uses TRBV7-9 with TRBJ1-4, with D hard to call. The CDR3 length is 15 residues. V lost 0 bases to trimming and J lost 4 bases, with 9 bases between them. Looked up from germline, CDR1 is SEHNR and CDR2 is FQNEAQ (reference sequence). CDR3 bases: TGTGCCAGCAGCTTAGCCGTGGCAGTTAATGAAAAACTGTTTTTT. Residues: CASSLAVAVNEKLFF.

This clonotype has just a few counts. V is TRBV27 and J is TRBJ2-7; possible D gene TRBD2, 5 bases. Germline lookup yields CDR1 MNHEY and CDR2 SMNVEV (reference sequence). The CDR3 totals 15 residues. V lost 5 bases and J 1 base, leaving 15 bases between the germline ends. CDR3 bases: TGTGCCAGCAGTCCTGGGAGAAGAGGGTCCTACGAGCAGTACTTC. Protein product: CASSPGRRGSYEQYF.

The chain carries TRBV7-9 and TRBJ2-7; tentatively, D is TRBD1 or TRBD2 (7 bases each). The CDR3 consists of 15 residues. The germline V gene has CDR1 SEHNR and CDR2 FQNEAQ (reference sequence). V lost 5 bases to trimming and J lost 3 bases, with 17 bases between them. The chain's CDR3 is CASSPDREGGYEQYF. The DNA for the CDR3 is TGTGCCAGCAGCCCCGACAGGGAGGGGGGCTACGAGCAGTACTTC.

This clonotype was detected ten times or more. V is TRBV28 and J is TRBJ2-7, with D unclear. With 6 bases removed from V and 5 bases from J, the gap between germline ends came to 14 bases. This CDR3 is 13 amino acids long. Germline lookup yields CDR1 MDHEN and CDR2 SYDVKM. CDR3 nucleotides: TGTGCCAGCAGCCCCGGACCTCGGCACGAGCAGTACTTC. This gives the protein CASSPGPRHEQYF.

For this clonotype: At one boundary the junction diverges from the germline segment, which might be a read error. J is TRBJ2-3 and V is TRBV7-9; 13 bases fit TRBD2. CDR3 length equals 17 residues. CDR1 SEHNR and CDR2 FQNEAQ come from the germline V gene (reference sequence). This CDR3 is CASSDGLAGASTDTQNF. CDR3 nucleotide sequence: TGTGCCAGCAGCGACGGACTAGCGGGAGCCAGCACAGATACGCAGAATTTT.

This chain connects TRBV20-1 to TRBJ2-3, with D perhaps being TRBD1 or TRBD2 (5 bases each). Trimming pared 0 bases from V and 1 base from J, leaving 17 bases between. CDR3 length equals 17 residues. Germline V gene data show CDR1 as DFQATT and CDR2 as SNEGSKA (reference sequence). Here the CDR3 DNA reads TGCAGTGCTAGAGATTACGCGGCGCCGGGACGCACAGATACGCAGTATTTT. Encoded protein: CSARDYAAPGRTDTQYF.